Each of the 8 T cell receptor beta chains below was sequenced from the same sample in a study of neurological immune-mediated disorders. Each CDR3 protein gets one entry after TCRdb re-called the 5' RACE reads with MiXCR. In the table there are approximately 90,000 distinct CDR3 sequences, 3.5% of which are singletons. The sequencing input was PBMCs. All receptors come from a woman between 18 and 30 years old with multiple sclerosis.

This clonotype came up many times. The chain carries TRBV10-3 and TRBJ2-1; 9 bases map to TRBD2. Per germline, CDR1 ENHRY and CDR2 SYGVKD. The V segment lost 0 bases and the J segment 3 bases; nucleotides outside the gene matches: 9. The CDR3 extends over 18 amino acids. CDR3 protein: CAISESEGSGGRYNEQFF. CDR3 sequence (DNA): TGTGCCATCAGTGAGTCGGAGGGGAGCGGGGGGCGCTACAATGAGCAGTTCTTC.

This clonotype was seen at least ten times. V and J are TRBV13 and TRBJ2-7; D gene unclear. Per germline, CDR1 PRHDT and CDR2 FYEKMQ (reference sequence). This CDR3 is 11 amino acids long. The ends were cut back, 1 base at V and 6 bases at J, with 4 bases in the middle. Here the CDR3 DNA reads TGTGCCAGCAGCTTAGCATCCGAGCAGTACTTC. This sequence encodes CASSLASEQYF.

This clonotype was detected many times. This chain joins TRBV7-2 and TRBJ1-4; D uncertain. Germline CDR1 SGHTA, CDR2 FQGNSA. The CDR3 is 11 amino acids. Between the trimmed V and J ends, which lost 3 bases and 11 bases, there was a span of 7 bases. The CDR3 region is CASSFGPKLFF. Written as DNA, the CDR3 is TGTGCCAGCAGCTTTGGCCCGAAACTGTTTTTT. Looking up the rest from reference TRBV7-2 and TRBJ1-4 gives the full variable domain: GAGVSQSPSNKVTEKGKDVELRCDPISGHTALYWYRQSLGQGLEFLIYFQGNSAPDKSGLPSDRFSAERTGGSVSTLTIQRTQQEDSAVYLCASSFGPKLFFGSGTQLSVL.

The table lists this clonotype with many counts. The chain is built from TRBV6-5 and TRBJ2-3; TRBD2 is a possible D gene (5 bases). CDR1 and CDR2 (germline): MNHEY, SVGAGI. V was trimmed by 2 bases and J by 6 bases, leaving 12 bases between them. This CDR3 region has 14 residues. The DNA for the CDR3 is TGTGCCAGCAGTTACAAGCGGCCGGGGGATACGCAGTATTTT. Encoded protein: CASSYKRPGDTQYF.

Many counts were recorded for this clonotype. The V gene is TRBV7-8, the J gene TRBJ2-7, with a possible D match to TRBD2 (5 bases). From germline, CDR1 is SGHVS and CDR2 FQNEAQ. Trimming left V 5 bases short and J 6 bases short, with 17 bases between. The CDR3 is 14 amino acids. In nucleotides, the CDR3 is TGTGCCAGCAGCCGAATGGAGGCCTCCAGCGAGCAGTACTTC. This codes for CASSRMEASSEQYF.

This clonotype came up many times. The chain links TRBV20-1 to TRBJ2-1, with TRBD2 matching over 13 bases. The V gene's germline CDR1 is DFQATT and CDR2 SNEGSKA (reference sequence). This CDR3 region has 15 residues. The ends lost 1 base at V and 9 bases at J; junction bases unmatched: 6. CDR3 residues: CSARVRTSGRGEQFF. The CDR3 DNA is TGCAGTGCTAGAGTAAGGACTAGCGGGAGAGGTGAGCAGTTCTTC.

This clonotype was observed at least ten times. This sequence joins TRBV20-1 and TRBJ2-7; 10 bases are a match to TRBD2. The CDR3 runs 13 residues. V dropped 5 bases and J dropped 7; count of bases not matched to a gene: 8. Germline CDR1 reads DFQATT; CDR2 reads SNEGSKA (reference sequence). The CDR3 is CSAGAGGPREQYF. The CDR3 DNA reads TGCAGTGCTGGAGCGGGAGGGCCGAGGGAGCAGTACTTC.

This clonotype was detected ten times or more. J is TRBJ2-5 and V is TRBV7-2, with D perhaps TRBD2 (7 bases). The CDR3 extends over 14 amino acids. Germline assignment: CDR1 SGHTA and CDR2 FQGNSA. V was pared by 3 bases and J by 5 bases, with 13 bases between. The CDR3 DNA reads as TGTGCCAGCAGCTTCAGGGGAGGGAGGGAGACCCAGTACTTC. Translating it yields CASSFRGGRETQYF. Using reference TRBV7-2 and TRBJ2-5 for the parts outside the CDR3, the full variable domain is GAGVSQSPSNKVTEKGKDVELRCDPISGHTALYWYRQSLGQGLEFLIYFQGNSAPDKSGLPSDRFSAERTGGSVSTLTIQRTQQEDSAVYLCASSFRGGRETQYFGPGTRLLVL.